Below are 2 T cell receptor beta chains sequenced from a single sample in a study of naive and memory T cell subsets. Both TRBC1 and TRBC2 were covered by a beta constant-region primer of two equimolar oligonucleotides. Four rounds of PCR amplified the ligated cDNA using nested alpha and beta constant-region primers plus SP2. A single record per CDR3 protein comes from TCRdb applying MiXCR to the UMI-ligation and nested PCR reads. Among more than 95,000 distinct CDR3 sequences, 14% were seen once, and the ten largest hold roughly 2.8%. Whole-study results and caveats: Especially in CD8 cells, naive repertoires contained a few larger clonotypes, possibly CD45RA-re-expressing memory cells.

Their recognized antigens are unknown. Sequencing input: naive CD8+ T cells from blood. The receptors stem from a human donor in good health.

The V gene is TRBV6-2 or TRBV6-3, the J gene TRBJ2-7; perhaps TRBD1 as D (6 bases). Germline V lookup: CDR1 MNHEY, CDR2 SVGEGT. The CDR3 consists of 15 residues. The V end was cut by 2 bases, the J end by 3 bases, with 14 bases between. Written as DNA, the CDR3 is TGTGCCAGCAGTTACGATACAGGGATTTACTACGAGCAGTACTTC. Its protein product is CASSYDTGIYYEQYF.

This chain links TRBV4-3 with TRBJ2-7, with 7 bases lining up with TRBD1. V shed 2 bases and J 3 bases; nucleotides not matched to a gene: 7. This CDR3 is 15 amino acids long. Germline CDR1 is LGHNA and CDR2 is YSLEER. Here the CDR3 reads CASSQLTGPLYEQYF. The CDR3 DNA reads TGCGCCAGCAGCCAATTGACAGGGCCTCTCTACGAGCAGTACTTC.